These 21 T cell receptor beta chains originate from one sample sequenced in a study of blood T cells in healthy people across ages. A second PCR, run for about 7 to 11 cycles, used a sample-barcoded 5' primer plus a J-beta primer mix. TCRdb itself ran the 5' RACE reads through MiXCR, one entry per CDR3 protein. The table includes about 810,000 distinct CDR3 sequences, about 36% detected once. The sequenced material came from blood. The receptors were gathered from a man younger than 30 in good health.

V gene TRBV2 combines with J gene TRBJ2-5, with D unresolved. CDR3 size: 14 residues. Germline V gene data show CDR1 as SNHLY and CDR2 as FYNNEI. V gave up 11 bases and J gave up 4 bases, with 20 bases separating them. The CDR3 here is CAGNPFTSAETQYF. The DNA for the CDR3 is TGTGCCGGCAACCCCTTCACTTCTGCAGAGACCCAGTACTTC.

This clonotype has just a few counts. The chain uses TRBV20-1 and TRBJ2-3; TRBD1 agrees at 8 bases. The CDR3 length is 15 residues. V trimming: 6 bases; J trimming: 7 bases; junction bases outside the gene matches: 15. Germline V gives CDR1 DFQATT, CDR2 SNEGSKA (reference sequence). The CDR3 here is CSADAGQGRAYTQYF. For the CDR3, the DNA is TGCAGTGCCGACGCCGGACAGGGCCGCGCATATACGCAGTATTTT.

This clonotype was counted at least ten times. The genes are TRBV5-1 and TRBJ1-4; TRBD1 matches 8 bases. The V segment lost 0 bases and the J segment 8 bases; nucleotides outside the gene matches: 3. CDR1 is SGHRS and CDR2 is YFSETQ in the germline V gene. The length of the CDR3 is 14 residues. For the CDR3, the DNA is TGCGCCAGCAGCTTGGGACAGGGGACGGAAAAACTGTTTTTT. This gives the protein CASSLGQGTEKLFF.

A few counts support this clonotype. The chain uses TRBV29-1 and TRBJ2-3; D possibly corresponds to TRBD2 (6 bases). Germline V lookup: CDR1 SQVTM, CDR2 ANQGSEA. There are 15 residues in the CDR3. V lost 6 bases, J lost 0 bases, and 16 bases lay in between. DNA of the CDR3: TGCAGCGTCGTGAAGTGGGGGGACAGCACAGATACGCAGTATTTT. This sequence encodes CSVVKWGDSTDTQYF.

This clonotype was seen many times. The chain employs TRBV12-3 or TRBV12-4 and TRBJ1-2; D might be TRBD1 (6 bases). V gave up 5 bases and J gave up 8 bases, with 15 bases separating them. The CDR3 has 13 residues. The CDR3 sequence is CASSRAGARGYTF. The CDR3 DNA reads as TGTGCCAGCAGTCGAGCGGGGGCGCGGGGCTACACCTTC.

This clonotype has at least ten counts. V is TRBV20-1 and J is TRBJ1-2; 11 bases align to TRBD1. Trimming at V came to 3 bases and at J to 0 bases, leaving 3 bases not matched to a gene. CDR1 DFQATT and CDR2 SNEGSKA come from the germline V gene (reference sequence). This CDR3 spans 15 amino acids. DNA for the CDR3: TGCAGTGCTAGGGGGGGACAGGGGGCTAACTATGGCTACACCTTC. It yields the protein CSARGGQGANYGYTF.

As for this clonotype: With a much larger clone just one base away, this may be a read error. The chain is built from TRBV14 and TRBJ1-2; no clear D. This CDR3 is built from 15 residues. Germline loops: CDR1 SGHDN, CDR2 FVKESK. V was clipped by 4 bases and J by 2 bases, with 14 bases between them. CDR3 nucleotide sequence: TGTGCCAGCAGCCCATGGGTGAGGGCCAACTATGGCTACACCTTC. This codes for CASSPWVRANYGYTF.

CDR3 sequence (DNA): TGCAGTGCCAGGAAGAGCTCTGGAAACACCATATATTTT. Amino acid sequence: CSARKSSGNTIYF. The chain carries TRBV20-1 and TRBJ1-3; D gene ambiguous. V was pared by 6 bases and J by 0 bases, with 9 bases between. Germline CDR1 is DFQATT and CDR2 is SNEGSKA (reference sequence). CDR3 length: 13 residues.

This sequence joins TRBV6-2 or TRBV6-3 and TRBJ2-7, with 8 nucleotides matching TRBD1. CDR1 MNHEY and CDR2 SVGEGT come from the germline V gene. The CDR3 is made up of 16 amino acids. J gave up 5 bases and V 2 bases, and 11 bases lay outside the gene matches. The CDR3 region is CASSYLTGQGSDEQYF. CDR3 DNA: TGTGCCAGCAGTTACCTGACCGGACAGGGTAGCGACGAGCAGTACTTC.

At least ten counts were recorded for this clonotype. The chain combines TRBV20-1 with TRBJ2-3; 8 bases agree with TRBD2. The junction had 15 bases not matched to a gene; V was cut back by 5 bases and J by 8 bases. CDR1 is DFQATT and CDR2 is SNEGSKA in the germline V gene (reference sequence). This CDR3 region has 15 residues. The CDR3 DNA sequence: TGCAGTGCTGGACTAGCTAAGAGCCACTATGGTACGCAGTATTTT. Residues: CSAGLAKSHYGTQYF.

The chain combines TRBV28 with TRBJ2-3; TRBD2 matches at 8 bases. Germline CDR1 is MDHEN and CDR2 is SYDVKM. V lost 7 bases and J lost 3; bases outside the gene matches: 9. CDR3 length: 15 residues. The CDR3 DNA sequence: TGTGCCAGCAATCTACCGGGACTAGAAACAGATACGCAGTATTTT. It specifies CASNLPGLETDTQYF.

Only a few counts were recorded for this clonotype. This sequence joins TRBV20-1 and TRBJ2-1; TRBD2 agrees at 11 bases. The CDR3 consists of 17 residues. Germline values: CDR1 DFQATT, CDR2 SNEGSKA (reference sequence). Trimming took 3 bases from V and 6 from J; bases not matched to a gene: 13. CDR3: CSARATSGGLRANEQFF. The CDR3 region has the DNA TGCAGTGCTAGGGCCACTAGCGGGGGCCTACGGGCCAATGAGCAGTTCTTC.

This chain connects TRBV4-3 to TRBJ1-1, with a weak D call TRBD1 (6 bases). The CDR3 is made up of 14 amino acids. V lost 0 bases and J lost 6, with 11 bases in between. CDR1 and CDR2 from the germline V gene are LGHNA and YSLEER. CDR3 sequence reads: CASSQEGRGPEAFF. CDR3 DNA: TGCGCCAGCAGCCAAGAAGGCAGGGGCCCTGAAGCTTTCTTT.

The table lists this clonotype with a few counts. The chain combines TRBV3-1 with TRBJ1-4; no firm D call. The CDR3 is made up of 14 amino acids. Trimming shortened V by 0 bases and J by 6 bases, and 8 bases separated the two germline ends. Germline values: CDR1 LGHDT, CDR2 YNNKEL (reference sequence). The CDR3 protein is CASSQDATDEKLFF. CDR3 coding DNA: TGTGCCAGCAGCCAAGACGCCACCGATGAAAAACTGTTTTTT.

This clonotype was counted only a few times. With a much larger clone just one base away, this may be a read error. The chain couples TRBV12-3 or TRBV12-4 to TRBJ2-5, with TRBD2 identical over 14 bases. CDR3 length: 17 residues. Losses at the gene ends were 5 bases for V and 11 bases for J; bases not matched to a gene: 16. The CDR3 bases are TGTGCCAGCAGTACCGGGACTAGCGGGGGATTATACAATGAGCAGTACTTC. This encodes CASSTGTSGGLYNEQYF.

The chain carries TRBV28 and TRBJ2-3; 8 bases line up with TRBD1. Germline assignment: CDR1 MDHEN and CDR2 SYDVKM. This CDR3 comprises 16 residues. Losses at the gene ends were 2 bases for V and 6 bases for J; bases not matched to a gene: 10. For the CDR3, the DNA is TGTGCCAGCAGTTTAAGTAAGGACAGGGTTCCCGATACGCAGTATTTT. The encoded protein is CASSLSKDRVPDTQYF.

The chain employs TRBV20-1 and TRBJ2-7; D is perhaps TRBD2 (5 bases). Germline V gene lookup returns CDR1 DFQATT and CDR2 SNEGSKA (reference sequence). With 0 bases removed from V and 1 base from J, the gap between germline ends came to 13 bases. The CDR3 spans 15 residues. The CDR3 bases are TGCAGTGCTAGAGATTTGGAGGATACGTCCTACGAGCAGTACTTC. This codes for CSARDLEDTSYEQYF.

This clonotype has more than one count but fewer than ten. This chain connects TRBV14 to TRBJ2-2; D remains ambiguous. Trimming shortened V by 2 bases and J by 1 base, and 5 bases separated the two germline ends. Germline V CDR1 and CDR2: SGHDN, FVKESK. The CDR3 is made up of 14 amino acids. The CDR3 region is CASSQRMNTGELFF. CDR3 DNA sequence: TGTGCCAGCAGCCAAAGGATGAACACCGGGGAGCTGTTTTTT.

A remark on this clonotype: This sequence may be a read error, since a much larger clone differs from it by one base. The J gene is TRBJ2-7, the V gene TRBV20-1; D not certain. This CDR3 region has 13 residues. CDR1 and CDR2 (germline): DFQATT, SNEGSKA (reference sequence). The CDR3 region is CSARDPTSYEHYF. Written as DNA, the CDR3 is TGCAGTGCTAGGGATCCCACCTCCTACGAGCACTACTTC.

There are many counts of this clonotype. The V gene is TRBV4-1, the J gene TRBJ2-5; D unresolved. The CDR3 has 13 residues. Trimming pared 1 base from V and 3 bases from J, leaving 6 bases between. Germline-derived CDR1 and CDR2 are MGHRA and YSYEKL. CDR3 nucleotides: TGCGCCAGCAGCCAAGTCTATAAAGAGACCCAGTACTTC. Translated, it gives CASSQVYKETQYF.

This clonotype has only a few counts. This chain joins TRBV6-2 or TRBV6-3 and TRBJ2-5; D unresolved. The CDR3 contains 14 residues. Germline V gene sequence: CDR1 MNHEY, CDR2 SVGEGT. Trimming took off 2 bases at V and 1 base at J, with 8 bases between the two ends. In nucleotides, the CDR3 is TGTGCCAGCAGTTACGGACCCCCCCAAGAGACCCAGTACTTC. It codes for CASSYGPPQETQYF.